Shown below are 15 T cell receptor beta chains from a single sample sequenced in a study of vaccination and CD4 T cells after COVID-19 (dated 2022 in TCRdb). Libraries were made using PCR. The instrument given in TCRdb is Illumina iSeq 100. DNA from cultured CD4+ T cells was subjected to TCR sequencing with the Oncomine TCR Beta short-read assay at the Johns Hopkins FTIC core. The public reads were reprocessed in TCRdb via fastp at Q25 and MiXCR, keeping in-frame beta chains. Rows with a matching CDR3 protein are joined into one entry that keeps the most common DNA and genes. The sample data list around 15,000 distinct CDR3 sequences, and around 44% of these were observed just once. Under 8% of the sample is in the top ten clones. These receptors' targets are unknown. The label giving this sample's treatment or condition can be read as: roughly ten-day PBMC culture with coronavirus spike peptide pools or control peptides (ViraFEST assay).

The material sequenced was CD4+ T cells from blood, cultured in vitro, taken after SARS-CoV-2 vaccination. These receptors all come from a human donor who had recovered from COVID-19.

The rearrangement links TRBV7-2 to TRBJ1-5; TRBD1 might be the D (6 bases). Trimming removed 4 bases at V and 5 bases at J, with 9 bases between. The CDR3 runs to 13 residues. Germline values: CDR1 SGHTA, CDR2 FQGNSA. Written as DNA, the CDR3 is TGTGCCAGCAGCTGGGGGCTCGATCAGCCCCAGCATTTT. Translated: CASSWGLDQPQHF. The full variable domain, completed using reference TRBV7-2 and TRBJ1-5, is GAGVSQSPSNKVTEKGKDVELRCDPISGHTALYWYRQSLGQGLEFLIYFQGNSAPDKSGLPSDRFSAERTGGSVSTLTIQRTQQEDSAVYLCASSWGLDQPQHFGDGTRLSIL.

The chain is built from TRBV6-5 and TRBJ2-7, with D tentatively TRBD1 (5 bases). This CDR3 contains 15 residues. V was trimmed by 4 bases and J by 1 base, leaving 14 bases between them. Per germline, CDR1 MNHEY and CDR2 SVGAGI. CDR3 coding DNA: TGTGCCAGCAGTTTAACACACAGGAGTTCCTACGAGCAGTACTTC. Translation gives CASSLTHRSSYEQYF.

The chain has TRBV6-5 and TRBJ2-3; D not resolved. CDR3 size: 15 residues. The V end lost 0 bases, the J end lost 1 base, and 8 bases lay between the germline ends. From germline, CDR1 is MNHEY and CDR2 SVGAGI. The CDR3 nucleotides are TGTGCCAGCAGTTACTCGAATGAGGGCACAGATACGCAGTATTTT. As protein: CASSYSNEGTDTQYF.

This chain links TRBV4-2 with TRBJ2-3; weak D call: TRBD1 (8 bases). V shed 3 bases and J shed 7 bases, with 23 bases lying between them. The CDR3 consists of 17 residues. Looked up from germline, CDR1 is LGHNA and CDR2 is YNFKEQ. CDR3 in amino acids: CASSQLTGGESMNTQYF. The CDR3 DNA is TGTGCCAGCAGCCAGCTCACAGGGGGGGAGTCGATGAATACGCAGTATTTT.

This clonotype is a singleton in its sample. The V and J genes are TRBV7-3 and TRBJ2-1; D unresolved. Trimming stripped 2 bases from V and 6 bases from J, with 14 bases between. This CDR3 is 15 amino acids long. Germline V gene sequence: CDR1 SGHTA, CDR2 FQGTGA. The CDR3 reads CASSLHSSPGNEQFF. Here the CDR3 DNA reads TGTGCCAGCAGCTTACATTCTTCCCCTGGCAATGAGCAGTTCTTC.

CDR3 coding DNA: TGCGCCAGCAGCTCAGGTACTAGCGGGAGGAATGAGCAGTTCTTC. Its protein product is CASSSGTSGRNEQFF. The chain employs TRBV4-1 and TRBJ2-1; TRBD2 matches 12 bases. V lost 5 bases to trimming and J lost 7 bases; unmatched junction nucleotides: 6. CDR1 is MGHRA, CDR2 YSYEKL, per germline. The CDR3 is 15 residues long.

The chain has TRBV4-1 and TRBJ1-6; D unclear. Trimming pared 1 base from V and 10 bases from J, leaving 23 bases between. Germline CDR1 MGHRA, CDR2 YSYEKL. This CDR3 comprises 18 residues. CDR3 nucleotide sequence: TGCGCCAGCAGCCAAGTCCGACTTCGTGACGGAGCTTGGTCACCCCTCCACTTT. Amino acid sequence: CASSQVRLRDGAWSPLHF.

This clonotype was counted only a few times. The J gene is TRBJ1-1, the V gene TRBV6-1; D is possibly TRBD1 (6 bases). The CDR3 is 14 amino acids. In germline, CDR1 is MNHNS, CDR2 SASEGT. Trimming stripped 5 bases from V and 4 bases from J, with 14 bases between. CDR3 sequence: CASSPQGQGTEAFF. The CDR3 region has the DNA TGTGCCAGCAGTCCCCAGGGGCAGGGCACTGAAGCTTTCTTT.

The chain carries TRBV5-4 and TRBJ1-5, with TRBD1 matching 10 bases. The germline V gene has CDR1 SGHNT and CDR2 YYREEE (reference sequence). V lost 4 bases and J lost 3; bases outside the gene matches: 4. The CDR3 runs 15 residues. CDR3 loop: CASSQGQGNNQPQHF. CDR3 nucleotides: TGTGCCAGCAGCCAGGGACAGGGGAACAATCAGCCCCAGCATTTT.

V usage is TRBV18 and J usage is TRBJ2-1; 8 positions match TRBD2. The CDR3 loop spans 13 amino acids. The V gene's germline CDR1 is KGHSH and CDR2 LQKENI. The V and J ends lost 6 bases and 10 bases, in that order; junction bases with no gene match: 8. The CDR3 sequence: CASSETSEWEQFF. In DNA form, the CDR3 reads TGTGCCAGCTCCGAGACTAGCGAGTGGGAGCAGTTCTTC.

The chain has TRBV20-1 and TRBJ1-1; a possible D gene is TRBD1 (5 bases). Trimming pared 4 bases from V and 4 bases from J, leaving 7 bases between. Looked up from germline, CDR1 is DFQATT and CDR2 is SNEGSKA (reference sequence). The CDR3 loop spans 11 amino acids. In DNA form, the CDR3 reads TGCAGTGCTAACGGGGGCACTGAAGCTTTCTTT. The encoded protein is CSANGGTEAFF.

This chain links TRBV19 with TRBJ1-6; no clear D gene. Germline V gives CDR1 LNHDA, CDR2 SQIVND (reference sequence). The ends were cut back, 7 bases at V and 0 bases at J, with 7 bases in the middle. CDR3 length: 14 amino acids. For the CDR3, the DNA is TGTGCCAGTACGGAAAGCTCCTATAATTCACCCCTCCACTTT. It encodes CASTESSYNSPLHF.

V usage is TRBV11-2 and J usage is TRBJ2-3, with D possibly matching TRBD1 (6 bases). The CDR3 runs to 17 residues. V lost 4 bases, J lost 2 bases, and 19 bases lay in between. Per germline, CDR1 SGHAT and CDR2 FQNNGV. The chain's CDR3 is CASSSGNRVGTTDTQYF. DNA of the CDR3: TGTGCCAGCAGCTCGGGGAACAGGGTGGGGACCACAGATACGCAGTATTTT. The full variable domain, with the rest looked up from reference TRBV11-2 and TRBJ2-3, is EAGVAQSPRYKIIEKRQSVAFWCNPISGHATLYWYQQILGQGPKLLIQFQNNGVVDDSQLPKDRFSAERLKGVDSTLKIQPAKLEDSAVYLCASSSGNRVGTTDTQYFGPGTRLTVL.

This clonotype has just a few counts. V gene TRBV20-1 combines with J gene TRBJ1-3; 8 bases agree with TRBD1. CDR3 length equals 13 residues. CDR1 DFQATT and CDR2 SNEGSKA come from the germline V gene (reference sequence). V dropped 3 bases and J dropped 7; count of bases not matched to a gene: 5. CDR3 DNA: TGCAGTGCTAGTTTGGCAGGGGGCAACACCATATATTTT. Encoded protein: CSASLAGGNTIYF.

This clonotype came up once. This chain uses TRBV7-8 with TRBJ2-2, with D tentatively TRBD1 or TRBD2 (6 bases each). V lost 4 bases, J lost 6 bases, and 18 bases lay in between. The CDR3 totals 16 residues. The germline V gene encodes CDR1 SGHVS and CDR2 FQNEAQ. The CDR3 protein is CASSSLTGGSSGELFF. In DNA, the CDR3 is TGTGCCAGCAGCTCCTTGACAGGAGGGTCGTCCGGGGAGCTGTTTTTT.